This T cell receptor beta chain was captured by sequencing in a study of blood T cell repertoires in COVID-19. Study-wide context: The origin of the acute and convalescent COVID-19 samples was the United States, Italy and Spain.

Libraries were prepared by immunoSEQ multiplex PCR; TCRdb keeps only in-frame clonotypes and omits some of them. The table has about 80,000 clones, more than 60% seen once. CDR1 is ENHRY, CDR2 SYGVKD, per germline. V was clipped by 4 bases and J by 9 bases; unmatched bases: 9. The length of the CDR3 is 15 residues. Sequencing input: peripheral blood. V is TRBV10-3 and J is TRBJ2-3; 11 positions match TRBD2. The clonotype comes from a human donor in a cohort sampled during active COVID-19. The CDR3 spells CAISATSGSAGTQYF. Here the CDR3 DNA reads TGTGCCATCAGTGCCACTAGCGGGAGTGCGGGGACGCAGTATTTT.